This T cell receptor (beta chain) was captured by sequencing in a study of T cell changes during pregnancy in multiple sclerosis. Method: immunoSEQ multiplex PCR; TCRdb's copy keeps in-frame clones and lacks some. Of almost 95,000 clones listed, roughly nine tenths are singletons. This CDR3 has 16 amino acids. CDR1 SGHNT and CDR2 YYREEE come from the germline V gene (reference sequence). The V gene end was trimmed by 4 bases and the J gene end by 4 bases; junction bases not matched to a gene: 3. This sequence originates from a female donor with multiple sclerosis, enrolled in a pregnancy study. The sequencing here drew on peripheral blood, taken in the first trimester of pregnancy. V usage is TRBV5-4 and J usage is TRBJ2-2; the match to TRBD2 covers 14 bases. In nucleotides, the CDR3 is TGTGCCAGCAGCAAGGGACTAGCGGGAGTCACCGGGGAGCTGTTTTTT. Protein product: CASSKGLAGVTGELFF.